This is a list of T cell receptor beta chains from one sample in a study of identical twins. TCRdb fed the 5' RACE reads into MiXCR, producing one record per CDR3 protein. This sample has 200,000 to 300,000 distinct CDR3 sequences; 7% to 8.5% occur once, and the top ten carry under 6%. The sample was also linked to a second study, of yellow fever vaccine responses in identical twins.

Sequenced sample: CD8+ T cells sorted from blood. The receptor set was obtained from a young woman in good health. Both conserved end residues are part of each CDR3. The D gene is left open where the match is weak. Part of the rows lack a size; the others show once, few, many or a class for expanded clones.

cdr3_nt: TGTGCCAGCAGTTCCCCAGACCGGGCCAACACCGGGGAGCTGTTTTTT
cdr3_aa: CASSSPDRANTGELFF
j_call: TRBJ2-2
clone_size: -
v_call: TRBV28
d_call: -

cdr3_nt: TGTGCCAGCAGCGTAGGTAGCGGGGGGGCCAGGGAGCAGTTCTTC
cdr3_aa: CASSVGSGGAREQFF
j_call: TRBJ2-1
clone_size: -
v_call: TRBV9
d_call: TRBD2

cdr3_nt: TGTGCCAGCAGTTTATCCGTTAACTATGGCTACACCTTC
cdr3_aa: CASSLSVNYGYTF
j_call: TRBJ1-2
clone_size: -
v_call: TRBV27
d_call: -

cdr3_nt: TGTGCCACGGGACTAGCGGAAGCCAATGAGCAGTTCTTC
cdr3_aa: CATGLAEANEQFF
j_call: TRBJ2-1
clone_size: -
v_call: TRBV10-3
d_call: TRBD2

cdr3_nt: TGTGCCAGCCAGGGGCTGCTCCGGGAGACCCAGTACTTC
cdr3_aa: CASQGLLRETQYF
j_call: TRBJ2-5
clone_size: -
v_call: TRBV7-9
d_call: -

cdr3_nt: TGTGCCAGCAGTTCTCCGGGACAGGGGTATGGCTACACCTTC
cdr3_aa: CASSSPGQGYGYTF
j_call: TRBJ1-2
clone_size: many
v_call: TRBV12-3/TRBV12-4
d_call: TRBD1

cdr3_nt: TGCAGCGTTGAAGGACCCGGACTAGTGTACGGGTCCTACTTC
cdr3_aa: CSVEGPGLVYGSYF
j_call: TRBJ2-7
clone_size: -
v_call: TRBV29-1
d_call: TRBD2

cdr3_nt: TGCGCCAGCAGCTTGAGGGACAGGGGGCTGGATGAGCAGTTCTTC
cdr3_aa: CASSLRDRGLDEQFF
j_call: TRBJ2-1
clone_size: -
v_call: TRBV5-1
d_call: TRBD1

cdr3_nt: TGCGCCAGCAGCTCCCTCGAGGGCTCCTACAATGAGCAGTTCTTC
cdr3_aa: CASSSLEGSYNEQFF
j_call: TRBJ2-1
clone_size: -
v_call: TRBV5-1
d_call: -

cdr3_nt: TGCGCCAGCAGCTTTACTCTAAGCTCCTACAATGAGCAGTTCTTC
cdr3_aa: CASSFTLSSYNEQFF
j_call: TRBJ2-1
clone_size: -
v_call: TRBV5-1
d_call: -

cdr3_nt: TGTGCCAGCAGCTTAGGTGCAGCGGGCACAGATCACGGGTATTTT
cdr3_aa: CASSLGAAGTDHGYF
j_call: TRBJ2-3
clone_size: few
v_call: TRBV7-8
d_call: -

cdr3_nt: TGTGCCAGCATCCTTAGCGGGGCCTTCCAAGAGACCCAGTACTTC
cdr3_aa: CASILSGAFQETQYF
j_call: TRBJ2-5
clone_size: few
v_call: TRBV6-1
d_call: TRBD2

cdr3_nt: TGTGCCAGCACTCATGGGGGACTTTCCTACGAGCAGTACTTC
cdr3_aa: CASTHGGLSYEQYF
j_call: TRBJ2-7
clone_size: few
v_call: TRBV12-3/TRBV12-4
d_call: -

cdr3_nt: TGTGCCAGCAGTTTATTCACAGACTCCTACAATGAGCAGTTCTTC
cdr3_aa: CASSLFTDSYNEQFF
j_call: TRBJ2-1
clone_size: few
v_call: TRBV27
d_call: -

cdr3_nt: TGTGCCAGCAGCTTACGTGGACAGGGGGTCGGCGATGAGCAGTTCTTC
cdr3_aa: CASSLRGQGVGDEQFF
j_call: TRBJ2-1
clone_size: few
v_call: TRBV7-6
d_call: TRBD1

cdr3_nt: TGTGCCAGCAGCCAAGAGACCGGGTCACCCCTCCACTTT
cdr3_aa: CASSQETGSPLHF
j_call: TRBJ1-6
clone_size: few
v_call: TRBV3-1
d_call: -

cdr3_nt: TGTGCCAGCAGGGACAGGGGAGACCATACCTCTTACGAGCAGTACTTC
cdr3_aa: CASRDRGDHTSYEQYF
j_call: TRBJ2-7
clone_size: few
v_call: TRBV2
d_call: TRBD1

cdr3_nt: TGTGCCAGCAGCCCGGACAGGCTCGGGTCCTACGAGCAGTACTTC
cdr3_aa: CASSPDRLGSYEQYF
j_call: TRBJ2-7
clone_size: -
v_call: TRBV11-3
d_call: TRBD1

cdr3_nt: TGTGCCAGCAGCTTAGGACCAGGGGATACGCAGTATTTT
cdr3_aa: CASSLGPGDTQYF
j_call: TRBJ2-3
clone_size: many
v_call: TRBV7-8
d_call: -

cdr3_nt: TGTGCCAGCAGTAGACGGGGGTCTCTGGCCTACGAGCAGTACTTC
cdr3_aa: CASSRRGSLAYEQYF
j_call: TRBJ2-7
clone_size: -
v_call: TRBV27
d_call: -

cdr3_nt: TGCGCCAGCAGCCAAGCTGCTTCTAGCGCTGGTGAGCAGTTCTTC
cdr3_aa: CASSQAASSAGEQFF
j_call: TRBJ2-1
clone_size: many
v_call: TRBV4-1
d_call: -

cdr3_nt: TGTGCCAGCAGCCAAGAGGGGGAGACGAACACCGGGGAGCTGTTTTTT
cdr3_aa: CASSQEGETNTGELFF
j_call: TRBJ2-2
clone_size: many
v_call: TRBV14
d_call: -

cdr3_nt: TGTGCCAGCAGTGCGACGGGACGGGGGTCTGGGGCCAACGTCCTGACTTTC
cdr3_aa: CASSATGRGSGANVLTF
j_call: TRBJ2-6
clone_size: -
v_call: TRBV14
d_call: -

cdr3_nt: TGTGCCAGCAGTTCTATTAGTTCGGACAGGGCTCGTGAGCAGTACTTC
cdr3_aa: CASSSISSDRAREQYF
j_call: TRBJ2-7
clone_size: few
v_call: TRBV28
d_call: TRBD1

cdr3_nt: TGTGCCATCAGCGGGGGGGCTCAAGAGACCCAGTACTTC
cdr3_aa: CAISGGAQETQYF
j_call: TRBJ2-5
clone_size: -
v_call: TRBV10-3
d_call: TRBD2

cdr3_nt: TGTGCCAGCAGCCTCTCCCTCAGCACAGATACGCAGTATTTT
cdr3_aa: CASSLSLSTDTQYF
j_call: TRBJ2-3
clone_size: few
v_call: TRBV6-1
d_call: -

cdr3_nt: TGCAGTGCTAGAGATTATCAGGGTACGGACATTCAGTACTTC
cdr3_aa: CSARDYQGTDIQYF
j_call: TRBJ2-4
clone_size: few
v_call: TRBV20-1
d_call: -

cdr3_nt: TGTGCCACTTCCTCTAGCGGGAGTGTGGAGCAGTTCTTC
cdr3_aa: CATSSSGSVEQFF
j_call: TRBJ2-1
clone_size: few
v_call: TRBV27
d_call: TRBD2

cdr3_nt: TGTGCCAGCAGTTATTCCCGCCGGGGTGGAAACACCATATATTTT
cdr3_aa: CASSYSRRGGNTIYF
j_call: TRBJ1-3
clone_size: many
v_call: TRBV12-3/TRBV12-4
d_call: -

cdr3_nt: TGTGCCACCAGTGACTGGACTAGCGGGAGATACAATGAGCAGTTCTTC
cdr3_aa: CATSDWTSGRYNEQFF
j_call: TRBJ2-1
clone_size: many
v_call: TRBV24-1
d_call: TRBD2

cdr3_nt: TGCAGCGTTGAGGGTAGCGGGAGGACTCCTTACGAGCAGTACTTC
cdr3_aa: CSVEGSGRTPYEQYF
j_call: TRBJ2-7
clone_size: many
v_call: TRBV29-1
d_call: TRBD2

cdr3_nt: TGTGCCATCAGTGAGAGCGGGGAGGCCAGTGGCACAGATACGCAGTATTTT
cdr3_aa: CAISESGEASGTDTQYF
j_call: TRBJ2-3
clone_size: few
v_call: TRBV10-3
d_call: TRBD2

cdr3_nt: TGTGCCAGCAGCGTTGGAGCCCTGAGCGGTAGGGATGAGCAGTTCTTC
cdr3_aa: CASSVGALSGRDEQFF
j_call: TRBJ2-1
clone_size: few
v_call: TRBV9
d_call: -

cdr3_nt: TGTGCCAGCGGGATAGGGGCTAGCGGGAGCATTGAGCAGTTCTTC
cdr3_aa: CASGIGASGSIEQFF
j_call: TRBJ2-1
clone_size: -
v_call: TRBV6-1
d_call: TRBD2

cdr3_nt: TGTGCCAGCAGAGACACTAACTATGGCTACACCTTC
cdr3_aa: CASRDTNYGYTF
j_call: TRBJ1-2
clone_size: many
v_call: TRBV12-3/TRBV12-4
d_call: -

cdr3_nt: TGTGCCAGCAGCTTTCGTCTAGCGGTCCAAGAGACCCAGTACTTC
cdr3_aa: CASSFRLAVQETQYF
j_call: TRBJ2-5
clone_size: few
v_call: TRBV5-6
d_call: TRBD2

cdr3_nt: TGTGCCAGCAGCACCCGACAGGGTAATTCACCCCTCCACTTT
cdr3_aa: CASSTRQGNSPLHF
j_call: TRBJ1-6
clone_size: many
v_call: TRBV6-1
d_call: TRBD1

cdr3_nt: TGCAGTGCTGGGGCTAGCGGATCCTACGAGCAGTACTTC
cdr3_aa: CSAGASGSYEQYF
j_call: TRBJ2-7
clone_size: -
v_call: TRBV20-1
d_call: TRBD2

cdr3_nt: TGTGCCACCAGTGTAGTGACTAGCGGTGGAGATACGCAGTATTTT
cdr3_aa: CATSVVTSGGDTQYF
j_call: TRBJ2-3
clone_size: many
v_call: TRBV24-1
d_call: TRBD2

cdr3_nt: TGTGCCAGCAGCTTTGTGGGTGGCTACACCTTC
cdr3_aa: CASSFVGGYTF
j_call: TRBJ1-2
clone_size: -
v_call: TRBV7-9
d_call: -

cdr3_nt: TGCGCCAGCAGTCCTGGGGACGGGGGTCCCGGGGAGCTGTTTTTT
cdr3_aa: CASSPGDGGPGELFF
j_call: TRBJ2-2
clone_size: many
v_call: TRBV5-1
d_call: -

cdr3_nt: TGCAGCGTCGAGATAGCGGGCCAAAGCTCCTACGAGCAGTACTTC
cdr3_aa: CSVEIAGQSSYEQYF
j_call: TRBJ2-7
clone_size: -
v_call: TRBV29-1
d_call: TRBD2

cdr3_nt: TGCAGTGCTAGGGGGGGACAGTCCTACGAGCAGTACTTC
cdr3_aa: CSARGGQSYEQYF
j_call: TRBJ2-7
clone_size: few
v_call: TRBV20-1
d_call: -

cdr3_nt: TGTGCCAGCAGTCCAGGACTAGCGGGAGCCAACACAGATACGCAGTATTTT
cdr3_aa: CASSPGLAGANTDTQYF
j_call: TRBJ2-3
clone_size: few
v_call: TRBV12-3/TRBV12-4
d_call: TRBD2

cdr3_nt: TGCGCCAGCAGCTTGTTCGACTCCTCACCCTACGAGCAGTACTTC
cdr3_aa: CASSLFDSSPYEQYF
j_call: TRBJ2-7
clone_size: many
v_call: TRBV5-1
d_call: -

cdr3_nt: TGCAGCGGGTGGACCGGGACAGATGAAGCTTTCTTT
cdr3_aa: CSGWTGTDEAFF
j_call: TRBJ1-1
clone_size: many
v_call: TRBV29-1
d_call: TRBD1

cdr3_nt: TGTGCCAGCAGTGAAAGGGGGCAGAACACTGAAGCTTTCTTT
cdr3_aa: CASSERGQNTEAFF
j_call: TRBJ1-1
clone_size: many
v_call: TRBV6-1
d_call: TRBD1

cdr3_nt: TGTGCCAGCAGTTTTACTAGCGGGACAGATACGCAGTATTTT
cdr3_aa: CASSFTSGTDTQYF
j_call: TRBJ2-3
clone_size: -
v_call: TRBV28
d_call: TRBD2